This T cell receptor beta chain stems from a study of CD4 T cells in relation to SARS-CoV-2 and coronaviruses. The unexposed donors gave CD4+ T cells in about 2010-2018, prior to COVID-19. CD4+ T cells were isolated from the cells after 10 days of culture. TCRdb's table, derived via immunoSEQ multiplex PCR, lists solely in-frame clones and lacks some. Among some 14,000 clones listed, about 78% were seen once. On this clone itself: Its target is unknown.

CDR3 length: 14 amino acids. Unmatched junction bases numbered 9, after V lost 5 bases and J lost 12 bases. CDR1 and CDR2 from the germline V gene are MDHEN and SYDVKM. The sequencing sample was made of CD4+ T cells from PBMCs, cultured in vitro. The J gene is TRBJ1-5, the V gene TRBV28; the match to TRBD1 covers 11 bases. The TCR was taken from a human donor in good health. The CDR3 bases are TGTGCCAGCAGTACTAAGGGACAGGGGGGGAACCAGCATTTT. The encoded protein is CASSTKGQGGNQHF.